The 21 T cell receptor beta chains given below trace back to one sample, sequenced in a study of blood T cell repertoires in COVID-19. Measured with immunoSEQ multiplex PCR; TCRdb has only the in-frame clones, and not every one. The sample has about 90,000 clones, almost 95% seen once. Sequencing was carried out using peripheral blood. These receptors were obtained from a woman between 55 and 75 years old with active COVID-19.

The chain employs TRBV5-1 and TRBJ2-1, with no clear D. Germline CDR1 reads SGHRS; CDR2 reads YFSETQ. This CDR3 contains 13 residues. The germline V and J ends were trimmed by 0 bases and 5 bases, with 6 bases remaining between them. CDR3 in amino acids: CASSLGPNNEQFF. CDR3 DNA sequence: TGCGCCAGCAGCTTGGGTCCTAACAATGAGCAGTTCTTC. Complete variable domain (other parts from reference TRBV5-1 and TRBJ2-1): KAGVTQTPRYLIKTRGQQVTLSCSPISGHRSVSWYQQTPGQGLQFLFEYFSETQRNKGNFPGRFSGRQFSNSRSEMNVSTLELGDSALYLCASSLGPNNEQFFGPGTRLTVL.

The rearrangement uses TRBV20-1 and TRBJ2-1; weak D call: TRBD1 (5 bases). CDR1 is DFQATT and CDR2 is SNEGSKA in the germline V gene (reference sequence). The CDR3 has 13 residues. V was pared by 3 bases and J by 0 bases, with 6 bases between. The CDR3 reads CSASGASYNEQFF. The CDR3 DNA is TGCAGTGCTAGTGGGGCCTCCTACAATGAGCAGTTCTTC.

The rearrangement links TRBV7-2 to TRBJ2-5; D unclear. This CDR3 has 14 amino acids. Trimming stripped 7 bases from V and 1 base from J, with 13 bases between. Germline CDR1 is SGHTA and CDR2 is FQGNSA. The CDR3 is CASTRFGSQETQYF. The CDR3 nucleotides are TGTGCCAGCACCCGATTCGGGTCCCAAGAGACCCAGTACTTC.

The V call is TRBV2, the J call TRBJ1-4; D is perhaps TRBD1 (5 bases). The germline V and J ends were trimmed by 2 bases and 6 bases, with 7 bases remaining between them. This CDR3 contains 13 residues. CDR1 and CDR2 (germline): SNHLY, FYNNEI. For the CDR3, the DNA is TGTGCCAGCAGTGAAATAGGGGATGAAAAACTGTTTTTT. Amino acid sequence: CASSEIGDEKLFF.

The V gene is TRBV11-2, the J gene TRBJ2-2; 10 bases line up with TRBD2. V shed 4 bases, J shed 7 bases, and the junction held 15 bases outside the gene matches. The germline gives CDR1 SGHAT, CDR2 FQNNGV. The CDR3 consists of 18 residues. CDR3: CASSSLLAGPRIGGELFF. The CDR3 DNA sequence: TGTGCCAGCAGCTCACTACTAGCGGGGCCGAGGATAGGCGGGGAGCTGTTTTTT.

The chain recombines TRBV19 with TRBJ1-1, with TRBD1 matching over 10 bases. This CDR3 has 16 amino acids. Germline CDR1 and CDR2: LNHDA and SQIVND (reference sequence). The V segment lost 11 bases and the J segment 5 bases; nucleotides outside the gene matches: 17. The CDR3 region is CASIDPGQGLPTEAFF. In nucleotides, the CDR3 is TGTGCCTCAATAGATCCGGGACAGGGGTTGCCGACTGAAGCTTTCTTT.

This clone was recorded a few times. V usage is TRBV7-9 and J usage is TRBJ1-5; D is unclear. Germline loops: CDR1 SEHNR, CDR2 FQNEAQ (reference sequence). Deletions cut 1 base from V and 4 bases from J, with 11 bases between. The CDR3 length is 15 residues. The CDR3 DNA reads TGTGCCAGCAGCTTAGGCCCTATCCCGAATCAGCCCCAGCATTTT. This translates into CASSLGPIPNQPQHF. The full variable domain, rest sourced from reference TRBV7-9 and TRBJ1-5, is DTGVSQNPRHKITKRGQNVTFRCDPISEHNRLYWYRQTLGQGPEFLTYFQNEAQLEKSRLLSDRFSAERPKGSFSTLEIQRTEQGDSAMYLCASSLGPIPNQPQHFGDGTRLSIL.

This CDR3 reads CASSQDDRAGQFF. The CDR3 DNA reads TGTGCCAGCAGCCAAGATGACAGGGCGGGGCAGTTCTTC. The rearrangement links TRBV3-1 (or the pseudogene TRBV3-2) to TRBJ2-1; 7 positions agree with TRBD1. The V gene end was trimmed by 0 bases and the J gene end by 12 bases; junction bases not matched to a gene: 5. The CDR3 runs 13 residues. Germline lookup yields CDR1 LGHDT and CDR2 YNNKEL (reference sequence).

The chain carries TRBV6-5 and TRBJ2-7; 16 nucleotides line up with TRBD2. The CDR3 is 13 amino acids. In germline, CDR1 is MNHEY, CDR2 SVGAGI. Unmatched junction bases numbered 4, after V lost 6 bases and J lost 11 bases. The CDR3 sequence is CASRGTSGRAEYF. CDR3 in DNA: TGTGCCAGCAGAGGGACTAGCGGGAGGGCCGAGTACTTC.

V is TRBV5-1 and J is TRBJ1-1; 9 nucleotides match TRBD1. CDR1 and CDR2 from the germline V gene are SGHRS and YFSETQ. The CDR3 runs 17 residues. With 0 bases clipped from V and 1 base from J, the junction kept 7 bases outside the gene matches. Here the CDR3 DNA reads TGCGCCAGCAGCTTGGCCGGACGGACAGGGGCGAACACTGAAGCTTTCTTT. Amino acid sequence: CASSLAGRTGANTEAFF.

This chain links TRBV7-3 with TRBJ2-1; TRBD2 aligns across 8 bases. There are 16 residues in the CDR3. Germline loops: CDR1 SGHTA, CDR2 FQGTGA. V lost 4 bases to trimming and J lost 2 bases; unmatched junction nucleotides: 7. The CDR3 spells CASSSGAGAPYNEQFF. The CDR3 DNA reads TGTGCCAGCAGCTCGGGAGCGGGAGCCCCCTACAATGAGCAGTTCTTC.

The CDR3 DNA is TGTGCCAGCAGCTTGGTCCTAGCGGGGGCGAACACCGGGGAGCTGTTTTTT. Its protein is CASSLVLAGANTGELFF. The chain has TRBV5-4 and TRBJ2-2, with 10 bases that match TRBD2. Germline CDR1 reads SGHNT; CDR2 reads YYREEE (reference sequence). The CDR3 covers 17 residues. V was clipped by 0 bases and J by 0 bases; unmatched bases: 2.

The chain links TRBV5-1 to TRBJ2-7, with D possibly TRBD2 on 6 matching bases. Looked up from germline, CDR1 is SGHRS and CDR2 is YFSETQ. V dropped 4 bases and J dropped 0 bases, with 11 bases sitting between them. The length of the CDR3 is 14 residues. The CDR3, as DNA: TGCGCCAGCAGCGGGGACGGGAGCTCCTACGAGCAGTACTTC. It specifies CASSGDGSSYEQYF.

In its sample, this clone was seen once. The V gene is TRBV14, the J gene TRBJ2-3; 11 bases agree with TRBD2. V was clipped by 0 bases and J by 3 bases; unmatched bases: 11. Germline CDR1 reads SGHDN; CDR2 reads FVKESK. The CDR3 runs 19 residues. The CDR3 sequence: CASSQDIGPSGRLTDTQYF. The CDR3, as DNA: TGTGCCAGCAGCCAAGATATAGGTCCTAGCGGGAGGTTAACAGATACGCAGTATTTT. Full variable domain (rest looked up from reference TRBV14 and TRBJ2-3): EAGVTQFPSHSVIEKGQTVTLRCDPISGHDNLYWYRRVMGKEIKFLLHFVKESKQDESGMPNNRFLAERTGGTYSTLKVQPAELEDSGVYFCASSQDIGPSGRLTDTQYFGPGTRLTVL.

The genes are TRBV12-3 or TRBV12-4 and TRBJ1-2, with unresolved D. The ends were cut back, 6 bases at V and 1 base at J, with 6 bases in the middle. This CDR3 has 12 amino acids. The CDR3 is CASSPINYGYTF. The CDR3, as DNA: TGTGCCAGCAGCCCCATTAACTATGGCTACACCTTC.

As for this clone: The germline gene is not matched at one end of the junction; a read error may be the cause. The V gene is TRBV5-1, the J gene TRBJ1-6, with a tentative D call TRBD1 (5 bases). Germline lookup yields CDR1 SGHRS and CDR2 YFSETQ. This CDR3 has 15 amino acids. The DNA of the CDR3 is TGCGCCCGCAGCTTGGGGGGGGAAGGAAATTCACCCCTCCACTTT. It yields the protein CARSLGGEGNSPLHF. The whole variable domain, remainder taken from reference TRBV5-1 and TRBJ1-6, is KAGVTQTPRYLIKTRGQQVTLSCSPISGHRSVSWYQQTPGQGLQFLFEYFSETQRNKGNFPGRFSGRQFSNSRSEMNVSTLELGDSALYLCARSLGGEGNSPLHFGNGTRLTVT.

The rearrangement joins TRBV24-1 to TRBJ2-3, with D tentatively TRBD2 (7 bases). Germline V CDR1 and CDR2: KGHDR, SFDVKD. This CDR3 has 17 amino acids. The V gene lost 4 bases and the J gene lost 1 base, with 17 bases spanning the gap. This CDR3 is CATSEGGGAQGTDTQYF. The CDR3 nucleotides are TGTGCCACCAGTGAGGGGGGGGGCGCCCAAGGCACAGATACGCAGTATTTT.

CDR3 in DNA: TGTGCCAGCAGCGCCGGGACAGAGAGTAATGAAAAACTGTTTTTT. Translation: CASSAGTESNEKLFF. The rearrangement links TRBV11-1 to TRBJ1-4, with 7 bases lining up with TRBD1. Germline-derived CDR1 and CDR2 are SGHAT and FQDESV (reference sequence). The CDR3 consists of 15 residues. The trim removed 5 bases at V and 4 bases at J, leaving 7 bases unmatched.

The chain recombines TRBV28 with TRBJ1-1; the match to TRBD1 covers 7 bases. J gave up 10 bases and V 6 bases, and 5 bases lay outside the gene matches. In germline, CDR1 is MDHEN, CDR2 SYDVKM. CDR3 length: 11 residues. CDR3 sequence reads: CASSSTGAAFF. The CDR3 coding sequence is TGTGCCAGCAGCAGTACAGGGGCAGCTTTCTTT. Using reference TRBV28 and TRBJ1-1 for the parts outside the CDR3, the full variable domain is DVKVTQSSRYLVKRTGEKVFLECVQDMDHENMFWYRQDPGLGLRLIYFSYDVKMKEKGDIPEGYSVSREKKERFSLILESASTNQTSMYLCASSSTGAAFFGQGTRLTVV.

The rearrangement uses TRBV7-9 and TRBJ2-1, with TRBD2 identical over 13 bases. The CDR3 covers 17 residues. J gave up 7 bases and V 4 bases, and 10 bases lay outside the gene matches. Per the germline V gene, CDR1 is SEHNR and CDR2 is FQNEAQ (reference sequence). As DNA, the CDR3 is TGTGCCAGCAGCTCTGGCCTCGGACTAGCGGGAGAAAATGAGCAGTTCTTC. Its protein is CASSSGLGLAGENEQFF.

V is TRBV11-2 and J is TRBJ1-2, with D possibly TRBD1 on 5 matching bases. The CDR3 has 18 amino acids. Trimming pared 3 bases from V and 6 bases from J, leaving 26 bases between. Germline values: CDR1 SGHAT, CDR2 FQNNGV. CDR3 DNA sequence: TGTGCCAGCAGCTTTGCCAGCCGGGGGATCTTCGGGGGTGATGGCTACACCTTC. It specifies CASSFASRGIFGGDGYTF.